Below, one T cell receptor beta chain is given with its context. What it binds is not known. The CDR3 is 13 residues long. Trimming pared 1 base from V and 7 bases from J, leaving 9 bases between. Germline V gene data show CDR1 as SGHRS and CDR2 as YFSETQ. This entry is derived from a study of beta chain features in type 1 diabetes. Purity above 95% was achieved in all sorted populations. Reverse transcribing all isolated RNA meant expressed TCRB transcripts were sequenced. Some clones are missing from TCRdb's copy, which holds only in-frame ones; the method was immunoSEQ multiplex PCR. The sample has roughly 130,000 clones, 9% to 9.5% seen once. Study findings and constraints: Patients with type 1 diabetes carried fewer insertions and had more deletions at their VDJ junctions. Researchers caution that PCR might favor shorter templates, equally among patients and controls.

The V call is TRBV5-1, the J call TRBJ2-4; D may be TRBD1 (6 bases). Material: central memory CD4+ T cells from blood. This receptor was obtained from a man younger than 30 in good health. This CDR3 is CASSLNQGNIQYF. The DNA for the CDR3 is TGCGCCAGCAGCTTGAATCAGGGGAACATTCAGTACTTC. Supplemented by reference TRBV5-1 and TRBJ2-4, the full variable domain reads KAGVTQTPRYLIKTRGQQVTLSCSPISGHRSVSWYQQTPGQGLQFLFEYFSETQRNKGNFPGRFSGRQFSNSRSEMNVSTLELGDSALYLCASSLNQGNIQYFGAGTRLSVL.